This section outlines one TCR beta chain sequence together with its context. Its antigen is currently unknown. The entry originates in a study of T-cell reconstitution after alpha-beta-depleted transplantation in children. General study results and limits: Surviving recipient T cells and thymic progenitors underlay high day-60 TCRbeta diversity in some patients.

A TCRbeta library incorporating unique molecular identifiers was prepared. TCRdb processed the PCR reads anew with MiXCR; each CDR3 protein has one entry. The data hold under 450,000 distinct CDR3 sequences, with roughly 16% observed a single time. This CDR3 has 13 amino acids. V was shortened by 3 bases and J by 5 bases, with 7 bases between the two germline ends. CDR1 MNHEY and CDR2 SVGAGI come from the germline V gene. The origin of this receptor is a boy under three years old who had a stem cell transplant for Wiskott-Aldrich syndrome, so the T cells may come from the graft donor. This chain links TRBV6-5 with TRBJ1-4, with a weak D call TRBD1 (5 bases). Sequenced material: PBMCs, mostly from graft donor cells, taken 360 days after TCRalphabeta/CD19-depleted stem cell transplant. The chain's CDR3 is CASSYKGNEKLFF. DNA of the CDR3: TGTGCCAGCAGTTATAAGGGGAATGAAAAACTGTTTTTT.